These 8 T cell receptor beta chains share one sample of origin, sequenced in a study of T cell repertoires in cytomegalovirus infection. Via MiXCR, TCRdb re-called the reads, giving one row per CDR3 protein. The repertoire holds 150,000 to 200,000 distinct CDR3 sequences, with 13% to 15% as singletons. Sequencing was carried out using PBMCs. These receptor sequences come from a human donor in good health (CMV status not recorded). Some clones in this sample may be carry-over from other donors' samples.

This clonotype was recorded a few times. CDR3 in amino acids: CSARRDGRDPPQHF. For the CDR3, the DNA is TGCAGTGCTAGAAGGGACGGGAGGGATCCGCCCCAGCATTTT. V is TRBV20-1 and J is TRBJ1-5; TRBD1 might be the D (5 bases). The V gene's germline CDR1 is DFQATT and CDR2 SNEGSKA (reference sequence). V lost 2 bases to trimming and J lost 9 bases, with 17 bases between them. The CDR3 covers 14 residues.

This clonotype has a count of ten or more. The rearrangement joins TRBV7-3 to TRBJ2-6; D is uncertain. V lost 4 bases, J lost 4 bases, and 2 bases lay in between. Germline loops: CDR1 SGHTA, CDR2 FQGTGA. This CDR3 comprises 12 residues. DNA for the CDR3: TGTGCCAGCAGCTCCGGGGCCAACGTCCTGACTTTC. This encodes CASSSGANVLTF.

This chain joins TRBV5-5 and TRBJ1-1; no reliable D call. The germline gives CDR1 SGHKS, CDR2 YYEKEE (reference sequence). This CDR3 is 13 amino acids long. Between the trimmed V and J ends, which lost 2 bases and 4 bases, there was a span of 9 bases. CDR3 nucleotide sequence: TGTGCCAGCAGCTTTGGAGTTTTCACTGAAGCTTTCTTT. Translated, it gives CASSFGVFTEAFF.

This clonotype was found a few times. The V call is TRBV14, the J call TRBJ1-2, with D hard to call. Germline V gene data show CDR1 as SGHDN and CDR2 as FVKESK. V was clipped by 4 bases and J by 1 base, with 10 bases between them. This CDR3 spans 14 amino acids. The DNA for the CDR3 is TGTGCCAGCAGCCCGGACGGTTTTAACTATGGCTACACCTTC. It codes for CASSPDGFNYGYTF.

This clonotype was counted a few times. The chain has TRBV4-2 and TRBJ2-7, with TRBD1 matching over 7 bases. The length of the CDR3 is 15 residues. Germline CDR1 is LGHNA and CDR2 is YNFKEQ. V dropped 4 bases and J dropped 0; count of bases not matched to a gene: 6. CDR3 DNA: TGTGCCAGCAGCCGAACAGGGGACCTCTCCTACGAGCAGTACTTC. Translation gives CASSRTGDLSYEQYF.

This clonotype was counted only a few times. The chain joins TRBV25-1 to TRBJ2-5; TRBD2 agrees at 8 bases. The CDR3 sequence is 16 residues long. After removal of 10 bases from V and 2 bases from J, the junction contained 15 bases not matched to a gene. In germline, CDR1 is MGHDK, CDR2 SYGVNS. This CDR3 is CATGGRGRITQETQYF. The CDR3 DNA follows: TGTGCCACGGGAGGGAGGGGCCGAATAACGCAAGAGACCCAGTACTTC. Full variable domain (remainder filled in from reference TRBV25-1 and TRBJ2-5): EADIYQTPRYLVIGTGKKITLECSQTMGHDKMYWYQQDPGMELHLIHYSYGVNSTEKGDLSSESTVSRIRTEHFPLTLESARPSHTSQYLCATGGRGRITQETQYFGPGTRLLVL.

The chain employs TRBV12-3 or TRBV12-4 and TRBJ1-6; no firm D call. The CDR3 length is 13 residues. V was trimmed by 5 bases and J by 10 bases, leaving 12 bases between them. CDR3 sequence reads: CASSPSTGSPLHF. The CDR3 nucleotides read TGTGCCAGCAGTCCCTCCACGGGATCACCCCTCCACTTT.

The table lists this clonotype with many counts. CDR3 region: CASSKQVLQETQYF. Written as DNA, the CDR3 is TGTGCCAGCAGCAAACAGGTTCTCCAAGAGACCCAGTACTTC. The chain joins TRBV7-2 to TRBJ2-5; D might be TRBD1 (5 bases). The V and J ends lost 5 bases and 1 base respectively, with 11 bases between them. CDR3 length equals 14 residues. Per germline, CDR1 SGHTA and CDR2 FQGNSA.